This TCR beta chain is from a study of blood T cell repertoires in COVID-19. The CDR3 has 14 amino acids. Trimming removed 0 bases at V and 7 bases at J, with 7 bases between. Germline loops: CDR1 LGHDT, CDR2 YNNKEL (reference sequence). This table comes from immunoSEQ multiplex PCR, and its TCRdb copy is limited to in-frame clones, with some not included. The data contain roughly 330,000 clones, roughly 86% of them singletons. The sequence was collected from a woman aged 25 to 39 who had recovered from COVID-19. Sequenced sample: PBMCs or T cells enriched from blood (not recorded which). This chain joins TRBV3-1 (or the pseudogene TRBV3-2) and TRBJ1-6; D might be TRBD1 (6 bases). The CDR3 is CASSQDTGNSPLHF. The CDR3 DNA sequence: TGTGCCAGCAGCCAAGATACAGGGAATTCACCCCTCCACTTT.